This T cell receptor (beta chain) was identified in a study of human T cells and chemical hapten exposure. Study summary: Mainly, slight library volume differences in the pool made TCR yields vary.

In the authors' methods: A typical sample had 93,000 or so TCRs, with roughly 23,224 to 690,600 overall. TCRdb re-analysed the RACE reads in MiXCR, keeping a single row per CDR3 protein. These V and J calls rely on TCRdb rather than the paper's analysis. The sample holds under 300,000 distinct CDR3 sequences, around 7.3% seen once. Noted time point: pre-sensitization, week 0. Treatment here: therapeutic diphenylcyclopropenone sensitization with weekly scalp DPC. Extraction yielded total RNA from whole blood (unfractionated). Germline values: CDR1 KGHSH, CDR2 LQKENI. V was clipped by 2 bases and J by 9 bases; unmatched bases: 7. The length of the CDR3 is 13 residues. The table lists this clonotype with many counts.

The input for sequencing was whole blood, taken in connection with sensitization to the hapten diphenylcyclopropenone (DPC). The sequence derives from a man aged 18-30 years with alopecia areata. Some clones in this sample may be carry-over from other donors' samples. The rearrangement uses TRBV18 and TRBJ2-7, with 7 bases that match TRBD1. CDR3 region: CASSPGQAAVQYV. The CDR3 DNA sequence: TGTGCCAGCTCACCAGGACAGGCAGCTGTGCAGTACGTC.